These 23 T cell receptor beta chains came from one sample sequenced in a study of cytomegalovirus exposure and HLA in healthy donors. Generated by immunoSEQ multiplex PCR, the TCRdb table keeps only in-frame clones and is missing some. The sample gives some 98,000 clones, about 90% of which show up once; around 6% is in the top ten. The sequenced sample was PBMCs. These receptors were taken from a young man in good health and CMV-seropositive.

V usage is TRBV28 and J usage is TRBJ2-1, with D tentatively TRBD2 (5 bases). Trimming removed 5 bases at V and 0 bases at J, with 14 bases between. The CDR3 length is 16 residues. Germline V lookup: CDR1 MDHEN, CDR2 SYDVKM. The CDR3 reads CASSQRADSSYNEQFF. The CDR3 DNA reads TGTGCCAGCAGTCAGAGAGCGGATAGCTCCTACAATGAGCAGTTCTTC.

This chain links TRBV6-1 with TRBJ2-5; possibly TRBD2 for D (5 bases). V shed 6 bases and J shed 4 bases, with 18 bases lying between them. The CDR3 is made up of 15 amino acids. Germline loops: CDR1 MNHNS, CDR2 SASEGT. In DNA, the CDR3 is TGTGCCAGCAGCCCGAACCGGGGAGTCGGAGAGACCCAGTACTTC. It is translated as CASSPNRGVGETQYF.

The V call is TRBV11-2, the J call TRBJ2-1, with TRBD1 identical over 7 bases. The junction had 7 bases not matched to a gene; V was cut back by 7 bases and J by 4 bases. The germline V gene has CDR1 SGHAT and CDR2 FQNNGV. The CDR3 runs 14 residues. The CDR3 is CASINRDSYNEQFF. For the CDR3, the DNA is TGTGCCAGCATCAACCGGGACAGTTACAATGAGCAGTTCTTC.

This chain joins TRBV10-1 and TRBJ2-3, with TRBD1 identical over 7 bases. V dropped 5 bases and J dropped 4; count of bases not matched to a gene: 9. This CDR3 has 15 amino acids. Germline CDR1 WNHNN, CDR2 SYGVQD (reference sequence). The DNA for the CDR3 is TGCGCCAGCAGTATAGACAGGGCCCATGCAGATACGCAGTATTTT. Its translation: CASSIDRAHADTQYF.

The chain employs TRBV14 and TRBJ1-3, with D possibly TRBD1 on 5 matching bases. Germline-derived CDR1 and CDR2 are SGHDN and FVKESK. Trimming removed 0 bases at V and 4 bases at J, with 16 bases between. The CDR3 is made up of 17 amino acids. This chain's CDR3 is CASSQDPPGLIGNTIYF. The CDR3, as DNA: TGTGCCAGCAGCCAAGATCCCCCAGGGTTAATCGGAAACACCATATATTTT.

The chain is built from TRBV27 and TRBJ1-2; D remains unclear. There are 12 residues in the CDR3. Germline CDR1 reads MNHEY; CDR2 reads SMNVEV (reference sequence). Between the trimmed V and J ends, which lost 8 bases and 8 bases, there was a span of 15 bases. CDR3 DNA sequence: TGTGCCAGCGGGAGGCAAGATAAGGGCTACACCTTC. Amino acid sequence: CASGRQDKGYTF.

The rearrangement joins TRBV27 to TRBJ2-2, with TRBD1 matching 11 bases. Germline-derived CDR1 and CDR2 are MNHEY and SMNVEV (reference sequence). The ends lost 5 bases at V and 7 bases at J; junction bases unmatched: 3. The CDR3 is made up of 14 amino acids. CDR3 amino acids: CASSPGTGGGELFF. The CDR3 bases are TGTGCCAGCAGTCCCGGGACAGGGGGCGGGGAGCTGTTTTTT.

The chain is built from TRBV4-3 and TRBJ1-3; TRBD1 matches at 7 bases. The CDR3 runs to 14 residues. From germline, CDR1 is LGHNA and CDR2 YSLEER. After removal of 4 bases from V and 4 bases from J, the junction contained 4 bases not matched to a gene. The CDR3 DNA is TGCGCCAGCAGCCGTGGGACAGCCGGAAACACCATATATTTT. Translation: CASSRGTAGNTIYF.

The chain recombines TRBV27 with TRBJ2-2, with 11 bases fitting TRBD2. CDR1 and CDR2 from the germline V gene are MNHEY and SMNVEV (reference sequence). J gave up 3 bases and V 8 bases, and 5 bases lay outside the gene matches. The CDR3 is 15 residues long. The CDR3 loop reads CASHSGRGDTGELFF. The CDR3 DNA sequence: TGTGCCAGCCATAGCGGGAGGGGCGACACCGGGGAGCTGTTTTTT.

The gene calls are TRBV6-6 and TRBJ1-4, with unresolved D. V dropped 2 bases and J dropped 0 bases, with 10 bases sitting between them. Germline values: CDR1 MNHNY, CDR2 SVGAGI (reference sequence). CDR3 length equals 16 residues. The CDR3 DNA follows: TGTGCCAGCAGTTACAGGAGGAGTGCAACTAATGAAAAACTGTTTTTT. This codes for CASSYRRSATNEKLFF.

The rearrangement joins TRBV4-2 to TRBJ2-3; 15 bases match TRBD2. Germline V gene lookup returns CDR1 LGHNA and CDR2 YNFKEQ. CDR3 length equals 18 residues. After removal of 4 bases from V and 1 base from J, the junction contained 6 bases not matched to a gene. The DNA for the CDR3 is TGTGCCAGCAGCCTCGGACTAGCGGGGGGGCCGGGCACAGATACGCAGTATTTT. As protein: CASSLGLAGGPGTDTQYF.

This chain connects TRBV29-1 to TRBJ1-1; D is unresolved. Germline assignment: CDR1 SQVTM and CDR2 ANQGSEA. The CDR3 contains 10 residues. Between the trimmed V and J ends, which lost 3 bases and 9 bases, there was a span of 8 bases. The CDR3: CSVDGRKAFF. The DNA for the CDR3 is TGCAGCGTTGATGGCCGAAAAGCTTTCTTT.

CDR3 amino acids: CASSKGDRGGRDTQYF. Written as DNA, the CDR3 is TGCGCCAGCAGCAAGGGAGACAGGGGAGGGAGAGATACGCAGTATTTT. This chain connects TRBV4-3 to TRBJ2-3, with a possible D match to TRBD1 (8 bases). Germline-derived CDR1 and CDR2 are LGHNA and YSLEER. The V gene lost 5 bases and the J gene lost 5 bases, with 20 bases spanning the gap. This CDR3 has 16 residues.

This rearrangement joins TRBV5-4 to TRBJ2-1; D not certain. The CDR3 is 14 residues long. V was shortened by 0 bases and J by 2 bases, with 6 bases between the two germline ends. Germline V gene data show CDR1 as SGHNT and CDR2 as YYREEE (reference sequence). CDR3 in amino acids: CASSLVETYNEQFF. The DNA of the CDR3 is TGTGCCAGCAGCTTGGTCGAGACCTACAATGAGCAGTTCTTC.

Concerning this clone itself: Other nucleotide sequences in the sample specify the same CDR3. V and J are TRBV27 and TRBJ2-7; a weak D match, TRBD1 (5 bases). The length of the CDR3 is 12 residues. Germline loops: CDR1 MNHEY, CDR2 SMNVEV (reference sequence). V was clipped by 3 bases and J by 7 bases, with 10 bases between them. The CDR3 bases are TGTGCCAGCAGTTTGGCAGGGCGGGAGCAGTACTTC. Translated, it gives CASSLAGREQYF.

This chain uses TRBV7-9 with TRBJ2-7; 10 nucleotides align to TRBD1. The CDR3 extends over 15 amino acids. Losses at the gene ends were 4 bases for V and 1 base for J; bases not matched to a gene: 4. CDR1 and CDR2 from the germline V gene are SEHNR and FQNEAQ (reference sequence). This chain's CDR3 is CASSYPGQGSYEQYF. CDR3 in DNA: TGTGCCAGCAGCTACCCGGGACAGGGGTCCTACGAGCAGTACTTC.

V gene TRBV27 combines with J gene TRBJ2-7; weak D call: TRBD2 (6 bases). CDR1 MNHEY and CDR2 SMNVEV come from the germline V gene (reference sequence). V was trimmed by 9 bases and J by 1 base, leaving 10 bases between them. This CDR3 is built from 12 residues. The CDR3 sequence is CASTGGSYEQYF. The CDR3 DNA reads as TGTGCCAGTACCGGGGGATCCTACGAGCAGTACTTC.

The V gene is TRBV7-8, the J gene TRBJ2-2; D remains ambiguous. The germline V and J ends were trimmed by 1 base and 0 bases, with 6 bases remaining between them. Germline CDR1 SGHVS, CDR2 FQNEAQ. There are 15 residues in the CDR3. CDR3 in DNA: TGTGCCAGCAGCTTAGGTCGTACGAACACCGGGGAGCTGTTTTTT. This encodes CASSLGRTNTGELFF.

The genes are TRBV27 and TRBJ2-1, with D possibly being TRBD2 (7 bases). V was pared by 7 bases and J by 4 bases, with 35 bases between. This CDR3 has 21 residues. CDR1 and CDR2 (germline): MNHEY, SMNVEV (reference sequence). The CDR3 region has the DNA TGTGCCAGCAACGTGGTCTTCGGGGGGCGTATTTCGAATGCGGAGTACAATGAGCAGTTCTTC. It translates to CASNVVFGGRISNAEYNEQFF.

For the CDR3, the DNA is TGTGCCAGCAGCCTTTCGACAGGGAACACTGAAGCTTTCTTT. Its protein is CASSLSTGNTEAFF. The gene calls are TRBV7-2 and TRBJ1-1, with a possible D match to TRBD1 (6 bases). Per germline, CDR1 SGHTA and CDR2 FQGNSA. The CDR3 sequence is 14 residues long. The V gene lost 5 bases and the J gene lost 1 base, with 11 bases spanning the gap. The full variable domain, with the rest looked up from reference TRBV7-2 and TRBJ1-1, is GAGVSQSPSNKVTEKGKDVELRCDPISGHTALYWYRQSLGQGLEFLIYFQGNSAPDKSGLPSDRFSAERTGGSVSTLTIQRTQQEDSAVYLCASSLSTGNTEAFFGQGTRLTVV.

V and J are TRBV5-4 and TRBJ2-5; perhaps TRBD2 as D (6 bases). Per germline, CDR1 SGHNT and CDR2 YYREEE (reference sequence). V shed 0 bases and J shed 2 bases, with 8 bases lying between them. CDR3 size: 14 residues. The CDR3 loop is CASSLGLAQETQYF. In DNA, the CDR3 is TGTGCCAGCAGCTTGGGGCTAGCGCAAGAGACCCAGTACTTC.

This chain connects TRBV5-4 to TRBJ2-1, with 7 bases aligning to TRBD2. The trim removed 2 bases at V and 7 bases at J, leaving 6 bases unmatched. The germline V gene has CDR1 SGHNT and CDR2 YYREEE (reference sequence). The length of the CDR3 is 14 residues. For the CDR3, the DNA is TGTGCCAGCAGCTTTGGCGGGAGAGTAAATGAGCAGTTCTTC. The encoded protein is CASSFGGRVNEQFF.

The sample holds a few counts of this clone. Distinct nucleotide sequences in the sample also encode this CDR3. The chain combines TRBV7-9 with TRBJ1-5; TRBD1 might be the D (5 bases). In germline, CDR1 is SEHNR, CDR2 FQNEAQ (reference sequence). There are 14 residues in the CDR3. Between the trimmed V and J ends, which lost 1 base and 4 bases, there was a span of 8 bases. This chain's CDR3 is CASSLGAGNQPQHF. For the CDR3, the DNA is TGTGCCAGCAGCTTAGGTGCAGGGAATCAGCCCCAGCATTTT.